The rows below give T cell receptor beta chains drawn from one sample of a study of OX40 agonist ivuxolimab in advanced cancers. Sequencing was performed with immunoSEQ multiplex PCR; in TCRdb, only in-frame clones are kept and a portion is missing. The sample holds tens of thousands of clones, roughly 85% seen once. Sequenced material: CD4+ or CD8+ T cells sorted from blood, taken in a trial of the OX40 agonist ivuxolimab. Receptors originate from an adult with an advanced solid tumor such as melanoma, head and neck, liver or kidney cancer. CDR3s include the opening cysteine and the closing phenylalanine or tryptophan. D genes are given only for firm matches. Clone size, where shown, is once, few, many, or a class for clones that have expanded.

clone_size: -; d_call: -; j_call: TRBJ2-7; cdr3_length: 14; v_call: TRBV6-1; cdr3_nt: TGTGCCAGCAGAGCTCGAGGCGAATCCTACGAGCAGTACTTC; cdr3_aa: CASRARGESYEQYF
clone_size: -; d_call: -; j_call: TRBJ2-3; cdr3_length: 15; v_call: TRBV9; cdr3_nt: TGTGCCAGCAGCCCTACCCGGGAAAGCACAGATACGCAGTATTTT; cdr3_aa: CASSPTRESTDTQYF
clone_size: -; d_call: TRBD1; j_call: TRBJ2-1; cdr3_length: 16; v_call: TRBV28; cdr3_nt: TGTGCCAGCAGCAGCTTGACAGGGGGCGCTGGAAATGAGCAGTTCTTC; cdr3_aa: CASSSLTGGAGNEQFF
clone_size: -; d_call: -; j_call: TRBJ2-1; cdr3_length: 13; v_call: TRBV18; cdr3_nt: TGTGCCAGCTCCCTGGACGGGGGGCCAGGCCAGTTCTTC; cdr3_aa: CASSLDGGPGQFF
clone_size: -; d_call: TRBD2; j_call: TRBJ2-1; cdr3_length: 17; v_call: TRBV7-8; cdr3_nt: TGTGCCAGCAGCTACCTAGGACTAGCGGGCTCCTACAATGAGCAGTTCTTC; cdr3_aa: CASSYLGLAGSYNEQFF
clone_size: few; d_call: TRBD1; j_call: TRBJ2-7; cdr3_length: 15; v_call: TRBV5-1; cdr3_nt: TGCGCCAGCACCCTTCTCGAACAGGGGGCACAAGAGCAGTACTTC; cdr3_aa: CASTLLEQGAQEQYF
clone_size: few; d_call: TRBD1; j_call: TRBJ2-7; cdr3_length: 16; v_call: TRBV5-1; cdr3_nt: TGCGCCAGCAGCTTGGGTATCCGGGACAGGGCGGGCGAGCAGTACTTC; cdr3_aa: CASSLGIRDRAGEQYF
clone_size: -; d_call: -; j_call: TRBJ2-3; cdr3_length: 16; v_call: TRBV11-3; cdr3_nt: TGTGCCAGCAGCTTAGCCGTGGTAAGGAGGGTCGATACGCAGTATTTT; cdr3_aa: CASSLAVVRRVDTQYF
clone_size: -; d_call: -; j_call: TRBJ1-4; cdr3_length: 12; v_call: TRBV5-5; cdr3_nt: TGTGCCAGCAGCTTGCCTGGTGAAAAACTGTTTTTT; cdr3_aa: CASSLPGEKLFF
clone_size: -; d_call: -; j_call: TRBJ1-1; cdr3_length: 17; v_call: TRBV21-1; cdr3_nt: TGTGCCAGCAGTCAAAGAGGGGTGGGTCCCTGGGTCACTGAAGCTTTCTTT; cdr3_aa: CASSQRGVGPWVTEAFF
clone_size: once; d_call: -; j_call: TRBJ1-2; cdr3_length: 16; v_call: TRBV4-2; cdr3_nt: TGTGCCAGCAGCCAAGATATGAACAGGGAGGACTATGGCTACACCTTC; cdr3_aa: CASSQDMNREDYGYTF
clone_size: few; d_call: -; j_call: TRBJ1-3; cdr3_length: 18; v_call: TRBV4-2; cdr3_nt: TGTGCCAGCAGCCAAGATCCGGGGCTAAGAGGGTCTGGAAACACCATATATTTT; cdr3_aa: CASSQDPGLRGSGNTIYF
clone_size: -; d_call: TRBD2; j_call: TRBJ2-2; cdr3_length: 15; v_call: TRBV28; cdr3_nt: TGTGCCAGCATCACGGGGAGGGCCCGAACCGGGGAGCTGTTTTTT; cdr3_aa: CASITGRARTGELFF
clone_size: few; d_call: TRBD1; j_call: TRBJ1-4; cdr3_length: 14; v_call: TRBV7-2; cdr3_nt: TGTGCCAGCAGCCTGGACAGGGCGAATGAAAAACTGTTTTTT; cdr3_aa: CASSLDRANEKLFF
clone_size: -; d_call: -; j_call: TRBJ1-1; cdr3_length: 15; v_call: TRBV19; cdr3_nt: TGTGCCAGTAGTTCACCTACAGGGATAGACACTGAAGCTTTCTTT; cdr3_aa: CASSSPTGIDTEAFF
clone_size: -; d_call: TRBD1; j_call: TRBJ2-1; cdr3_length: 16; v_call: TRBV4-1; cdr3_nt: TGCGCCAGCAGCCAACAACAGGGGACGAGCTACAATGAGCAGTTCTTC; cdr3_aa: CASSQQQGTSYNEQFF
clone_size: -; d_call: -; j_call: TRBJ2-7; cdr3_length: 15; v_call: TRBV5-1; cdr3_nt: TGCGCCAGCAGCTTGTCGGCAGGACCTCAGTACGAGCAGTACTTC; cdr3_aa: CASSLSAGPQYEQYF
clone_size: few; d_call: -; j_call: TRBJ1-1; cdr3_length: 13; v_call: TRBV9; cdr3_nt: TGTGCCAGCAGCGTAGACCAGAACACTGAAGCTTTCTTT; cdr3_aa: CASSVDQNTEAFF
clone_size: -; d_call: -; j_call: TRBJ1-4; cdr3_length: 14; v_call: TRBV5-1; cdr3_nt: TGCGCCAGCAGCGTACCGGGCCCCGAGGAAAAACTGTTTTTT; cdr3_aa: CASSVPGPEEKLFF
clone_size: -; d_call: -; j_call: TRBJ1-3; cdr3_length: 17; v_call: TRBV27; cdr3_nt: TGTGCCAGCAGTTTACGGGCGCCAGGGATCTCTGGAAACACCATATATTTT; cdr3_aa: CASSLRAPGISGNTIYF
clone_size: -; d_call: -; j_call: TRBJ1-1; cdr3_length: 15; v_call: TRBV6-5; cdr3_nt: TGTGCCAGCAGTTCGGGGGGGCAGCGCCTAACTGAAGCTTTCTTT; cdr3_aa: CASSSGGQRLTEAFF
clone_size: once; d_call: -; j_call: TRBJ1-1; cdr3_length: 15; v_call: TRBV2; cdr3_nt: TGTGCCAGCAGTGAGGGCCGGGGCGCGGGCACTGAAGCTTTCTTT; cdr3_aa: CASSEGRGAGTEAFF
clone_size: -; d_call: -; j_call: TRBJ2-3; cdr3_length: 15; v_call: TRBV4-1; cdr3_nt: TGCGCCAGCAGCCAGGGTAACACAGGCACAGATACGCAGTATTTT; cdr3_aa: CASSQGNTGTDTQYF
clone_size: -; d_call: TRBD1; j_call: TRBJ1-1; cdr3_length: 14; v_call: TRBV9; cdr3_nt: TGTGCCAGCAGCGCCCGGGACAGAGAGACTGGAGCTTTCTTT; cdr3_aa: CASSARDRETGAFF
clone_size: -; d_call: TRBD1; j_call: TRBJ1-1; cdr3_length: 14; v_call: TRBV27; cdr3_nt: TGTGCCAGCAGAGGGGGCTATGGGTTCGGTGAAGCTTTCTTT; cdr3_aa: CASRGGYGFGEAFF
clone_size: -; d_call: -; j_call: TRBJ1-4; cdr3_length: 14; v_call: TRBV6-6; cdr3_nt: TGTGCCAGCAGTAGACAGTTGGCTAATGAAAAACTGTTTTTT; cdr3_aa: CASSRQLANEKLFF